The 5 T cell receptor beta chains given below trace back to one sample, sequenced in a study of blood T cell repertoires in COVID-19. Sequencing was performed with immunoSEQ multiplex PCR; in TCRdb, only in-frame clones are kept and a portion is missing. The sample shows under 250,000 clones, about 90% of them seen only once. The specimen was PBMCs or T cells enriched from blood (not recorded which). These receptors all stem from a man aged 25-40 years who had recovered from COVID-19.

This rearrangement joins TRBV7-8 to TRBJ1-6, with no clear D. V shed 6 bases and J shed 9 bases, with 15 bases lying between them. CDR1 SGHVS and CDR2 FQNEAQ come from the germline V gene. The CDR3 is 14 residues long. CDR3: CASSPREAGSPLHF. CDR3 nucleotide sequence: TGTGCCAGCAGTCCCCGGGAGGCGGGTTCACCCCTCCACTTT.

The rearrangement uses TRBV5-1 and TRBJ1-4; TRBD1 aligns across 8 bases. The CDR3 loop spans 14 amino acids. With V trimmed by 6 bases and J by 8 bases, 9 bases remained unmatched. Germline lookup yields CDR1 SGHRS and CDR2 YFSETQ. CDR3 bases: TGCGCCAGCACAGTAGGACAGGGTCTCGAAAAACTGTTTTTT. Protein: CASTVGQGLEKLFF.

This rearrangement joins TRBV29-1 to TRBJ2-5; TRBD2 is a possible D gene (6 bases). V was cut by 7 bases and J by 9 bases, with 15 bases left in between. Germline CDR1 SQVTM, CDR2 ANQGSEA. This CDR3 has 11 residues. Written as DNA, the CDR3 is TGCAGCGGAATACTAGCCCCCGCCCAGTACTTC. Translating it yields CSGILAPAQYF.

This clone was seen a few times. The chain uses TRBV9 and TRBJ1-3; tentatively, D is TRBD1 (6 bases). Germline CDR1 SGDLS, CDR2 YYNGEE. The CDR3 covers 15 residues. V lost 3 bases to trimming and J lost 4 bases, with 14 bases between them. CDR3 protein: CASSDPGEGGNTIYF. In nucleotides, the CDR3 is TGTGCCAGCAGCGACCCAGGGGAGGGAGGAAACACCATATATTTT. Full variable domain (remainder filled in from reference TRBV9 and TRBJ1-3): DSGVTQTPKHLITATGQRVTLRCSPRSGDLSVYWYQQSLDQGLQFLIQYYNGEERAKGNILERFSAQQFPDLHSELNLSSLELGDSALYFCASSDPGEGGNTIYFGEGSWLTVV.

In its sample, this clone was seen once. J is TRBJ2-1 and V is TRBV18, with D perhaps TRBD2 (5 bases). V lost 0 bases and J 2 bases, leaving 14 bases between the germline ends. CDR1 and CDR2 (germline): KGHSH, LQKENI. This CDR3 has 17 residues. CDR3 region: CASSPPEVLVPYNEQFF. In DNA form, the CDR3 reads TGTGCCAGCTCACCACCGGAGGTTCTAGTTCCCTACAATGAGCAGTTCTTC.